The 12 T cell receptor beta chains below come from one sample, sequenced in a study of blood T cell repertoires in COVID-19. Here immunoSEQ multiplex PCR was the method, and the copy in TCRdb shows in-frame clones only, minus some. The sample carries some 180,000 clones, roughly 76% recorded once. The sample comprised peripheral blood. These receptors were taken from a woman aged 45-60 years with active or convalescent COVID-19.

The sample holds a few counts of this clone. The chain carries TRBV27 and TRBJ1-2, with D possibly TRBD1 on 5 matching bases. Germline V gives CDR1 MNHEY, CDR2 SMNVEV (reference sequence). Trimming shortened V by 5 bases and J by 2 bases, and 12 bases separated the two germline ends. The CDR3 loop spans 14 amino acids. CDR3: CASSPIQENYGYTF. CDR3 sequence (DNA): TGTGCCAGCAGTCCGATACAGGAAAACTATGGCTACACCTTC.

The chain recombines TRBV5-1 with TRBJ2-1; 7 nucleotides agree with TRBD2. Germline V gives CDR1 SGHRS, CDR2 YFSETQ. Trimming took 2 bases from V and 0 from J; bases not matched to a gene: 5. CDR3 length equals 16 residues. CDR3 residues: CASSFRTSFSYNEQFF. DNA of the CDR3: TGCGCCAGCAGCTTTCGGACTAGTTTCTCCTACAATGAGCAGTTCTTC.

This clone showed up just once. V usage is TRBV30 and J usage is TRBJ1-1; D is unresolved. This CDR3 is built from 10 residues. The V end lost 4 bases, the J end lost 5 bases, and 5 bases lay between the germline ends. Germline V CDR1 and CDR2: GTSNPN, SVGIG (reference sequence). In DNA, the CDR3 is TGTGCCTGGATCAGGACTGAAGCTTTCTTT. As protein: CAWIRTEAFF.

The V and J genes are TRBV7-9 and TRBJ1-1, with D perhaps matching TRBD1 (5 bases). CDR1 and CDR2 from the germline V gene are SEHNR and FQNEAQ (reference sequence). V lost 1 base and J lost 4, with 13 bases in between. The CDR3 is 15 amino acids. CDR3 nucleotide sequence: TGTGCCAGCAGCTTAGAAGGGGCGCTTGGCACTGAAGCTTTCTTT. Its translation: CASSLEGALGTEAFF.

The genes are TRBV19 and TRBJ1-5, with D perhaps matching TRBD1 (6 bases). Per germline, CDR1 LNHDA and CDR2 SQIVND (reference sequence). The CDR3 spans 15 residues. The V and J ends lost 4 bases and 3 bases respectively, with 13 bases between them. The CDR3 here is CASSTRTAYNQPQHF. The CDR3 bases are TGTGCCAGTAGTACGCGGACAGCTTACAATCAGCCCCAGCATTTT.

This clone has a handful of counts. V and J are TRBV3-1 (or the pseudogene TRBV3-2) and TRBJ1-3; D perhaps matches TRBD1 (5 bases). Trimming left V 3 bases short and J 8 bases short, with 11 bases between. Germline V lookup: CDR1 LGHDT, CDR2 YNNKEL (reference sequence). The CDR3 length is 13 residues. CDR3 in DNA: TGTGCCAGCAGCCATCAGGGAGGGGACACCATATATTTT. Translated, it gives CASSHQGGDTIYF.

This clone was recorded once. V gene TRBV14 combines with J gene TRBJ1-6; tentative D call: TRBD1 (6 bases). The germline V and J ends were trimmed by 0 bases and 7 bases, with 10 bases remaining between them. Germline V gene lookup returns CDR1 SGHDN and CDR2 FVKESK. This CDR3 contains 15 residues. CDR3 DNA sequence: TGTGCCAGCAGCCAAGAGACAGGTGGGAATTCACCCCTCCACTTT. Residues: CASSQETGGNSPLHF. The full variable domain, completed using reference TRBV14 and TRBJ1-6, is EAGVTQFPSHSVIEKGQTVTLRCDPISGHDNLYWYRRVMGKEIKFLLHFVKESKQDESGMPNNRFLAERTGGTYSTLKVQPAELEDSGVYFCASSQETGGNSPLHFGNGTRLTVT.

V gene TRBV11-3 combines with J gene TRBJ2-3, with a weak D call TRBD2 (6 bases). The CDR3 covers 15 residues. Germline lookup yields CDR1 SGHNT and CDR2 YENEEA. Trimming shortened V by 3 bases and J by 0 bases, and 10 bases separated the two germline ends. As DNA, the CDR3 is TGTGCCAGCAGCTTGCGACGGGGGAGCACAGATACGCAGTATTTT. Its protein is CASSLRRGSTDTQYF. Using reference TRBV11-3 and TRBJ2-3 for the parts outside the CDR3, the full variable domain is EAGVVQSPRYKIIEKKQPVAFWCNPISGHNTLYWYLQNLGQGPELLIRYENEEAVDDSQLPKDRFSAERLKGVDSTLKIQPAELGDSAVYLCASSLRRGSTDTQYFGPGTRLTVL.

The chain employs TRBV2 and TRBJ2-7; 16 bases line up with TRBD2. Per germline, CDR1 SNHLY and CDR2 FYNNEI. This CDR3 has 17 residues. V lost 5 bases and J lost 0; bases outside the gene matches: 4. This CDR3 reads CASSPGTSGGASYEQYF. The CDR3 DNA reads TGTGCCAGCAGTCCCGGGACTAGCGGGGGGGCCTCCTACGAGCAGTACTTC.

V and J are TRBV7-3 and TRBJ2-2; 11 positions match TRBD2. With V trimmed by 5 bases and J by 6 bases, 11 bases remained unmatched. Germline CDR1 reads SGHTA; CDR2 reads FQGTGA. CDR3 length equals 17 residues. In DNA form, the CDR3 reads TGTGCCAGCAGCCCAGGGGCACTAGCGGGAGTCCCCGGGGAGCTGTTTTTT. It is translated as CASSPGALAGVPGELFF.

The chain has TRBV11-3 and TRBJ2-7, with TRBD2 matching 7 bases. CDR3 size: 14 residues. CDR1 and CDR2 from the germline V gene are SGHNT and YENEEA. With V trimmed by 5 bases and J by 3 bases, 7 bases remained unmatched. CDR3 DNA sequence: TGTGCCAGCAGCGCAGGACTAGTGGTCTACGAGCAGTACTTC. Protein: CASSAGLVVYEQYF.

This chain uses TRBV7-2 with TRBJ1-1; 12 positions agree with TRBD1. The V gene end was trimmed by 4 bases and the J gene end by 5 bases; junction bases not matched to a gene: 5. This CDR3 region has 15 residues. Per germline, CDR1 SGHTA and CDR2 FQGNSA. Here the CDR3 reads CASSWGDRGLTEAFF. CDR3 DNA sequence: TGTGCCAGCAGCTGGGGGGACAGGGGGCTTACTGAAGCTTTCTTT.